This TCR beta chain was recovered during a study of T cell responses to AZD1222 COVID-19 vaccine. Profiling relied on immunoSEQ multiplex PCR, and the TCRdb table lists in-frame clones only, not all of them. Of some 180,000 clones in the sample, 90% to 95% are singletons; the top ten hold approximately 1.7%. Turning to this clone: Its antigen is undetermined.

Notes on the study in general: Recipients of two AZD1222 doses showed rising Spike-specific TCR breadth and depth. Clonal diversity may have been underestimated in mostly white British donors. Reports say nearly half of spike-specific TCRs go after unmutated variant regions.

The TCR comes from an adult who received the AZD1222 COVID-19 vaccine. This sample comprised peripheral blood, obtained 28 days after the second AZD1222 dose.

The CDR3: CASSGTTSYNEQFF. Written as DNA, the CDR3 is TGCGCCAGCAGTGGAACTACCTCCTACAATGAGCAGTTCTTC. The V call is TRBV10-2, the J call TRBJ2-1, with D uncertain. V was trimmed by 4 bases and J by 0 bases, leaving 7 bases between them. The CDR3 contains 14 residues. CDR1 is WSHSY, CDR2 SAAADI, per germline.